The TCR beta chain described here comes from a study of blood T cells in healthy people across ages. Overall study findings and caveats: Whereas aged donors had fewer naive CD4+ cells, long-lived donors had more of them and higher diversity.

This CDR3 comprises 16 residues. Trimming at V came to 6 bases and at J to 7 bases, leaving 17 bases not matched to a gene. Germline loops: CDR1 SQVTM, CDR2 ANQGSEA. For this clonotype: Its matching antigen is unknown.

Primers used in a second PCR of about 6 to 11 cycles were a sample-barcoded 5' primer and a J-beta primer mix. Each cDNA molecule, via a template-switch adaptor with 12 random nucleotides, was tagged. TCRdb re-derived calls from the 5' RACE reads in MiXCR, one entry per CDR3 protein. The sample has about 1.4 million distinct CDR3 sequences, approximately 59% seen once; the top ten hold under 8.5%. Isolated PBMCs totaled at least 6 million in each sample. The rearrangement uses TRBV29-1 and TRBJ2-7, with 11 bases fitting TRBD2. The sequenced sample consisted of blood. This receptor was taken from a man younger than 35 in good health. This CDR3 is CSVSGPLAGGYNEQYF. CDR3 DNA: TGCAGCGTCAGCGGTCCCTTAGCGGGGGGGTACAATGAGCAGTACTTC.